A single sample is the source of the 2 T cell receptor beta chains below, sequenced in a study of T cell responses to AZD1222 COVID-19 vaccine. Measured with immunoSEQ multiplex PCR; TCRdb has only the in-frame clones, and not every one. This table holds approximately 140,000 clones, 80% to 95% found once. The sample here was peripheral blood, taken on day 0 of AZD1222 vaccination. The source is an adult in good health.

The rearrangement links TRBV3-1 (or the pseudogene TRBV3-2) to TRBJ2-6; D is perhaps TRBD1 (6 bases). The CDR3 runs 18 residues. In germline, CDR1 is LGHDT, CDR2 YNNKEL (reference sequence). The V end was cut by 4 bases, the J end by 4 bases, with 20 bases between. The CDR3 here is CASSRLTGSGTGANVLTF. The DNA for the CDR3 is TGTGCCAGCAGCCGCCTCACAGGGTCGGGTACAGGGGCCAACGTCCTGACTTTC.

The chain employs TRBV10-3 and TRBJ1-1, with 9 nucleotides matching TRBD1. Trimming cost V 8 bases and J 0 bases; bases outside gene matches: 10. CDR3 size: 16 residues. The V gene's germline CDR1 is ENHRY and CDR2 SYGVKD. The CDR3 bases are TGTGCCATCCGGAGCCGGGGACAGGGATTGAACACTGAAGCTTTCTTT. This translates into CAIRSRGQGLNTEAFF.